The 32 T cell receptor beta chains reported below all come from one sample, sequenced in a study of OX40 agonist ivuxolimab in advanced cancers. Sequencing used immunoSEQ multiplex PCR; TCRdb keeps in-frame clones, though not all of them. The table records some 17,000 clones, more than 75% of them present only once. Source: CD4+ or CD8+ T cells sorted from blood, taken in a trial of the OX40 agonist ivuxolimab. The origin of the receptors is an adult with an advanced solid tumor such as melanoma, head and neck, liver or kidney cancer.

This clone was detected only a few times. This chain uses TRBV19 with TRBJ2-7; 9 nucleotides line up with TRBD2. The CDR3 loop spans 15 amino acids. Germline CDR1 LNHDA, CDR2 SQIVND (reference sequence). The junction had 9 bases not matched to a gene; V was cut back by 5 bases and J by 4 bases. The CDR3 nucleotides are TGTGCCAGTAGTGGGGCGGGAGGGCCTCAATACGAGCAGTACTTC. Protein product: CASSGAGGPQYEQYF.

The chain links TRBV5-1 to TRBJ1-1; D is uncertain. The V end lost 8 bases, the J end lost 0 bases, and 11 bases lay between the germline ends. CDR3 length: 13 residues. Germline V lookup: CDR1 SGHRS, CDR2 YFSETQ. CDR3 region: CASMTDLNTEAFF. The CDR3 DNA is TGCGCCAGTATGACCGACTTGAACACTGAAGCTTTCTTT.

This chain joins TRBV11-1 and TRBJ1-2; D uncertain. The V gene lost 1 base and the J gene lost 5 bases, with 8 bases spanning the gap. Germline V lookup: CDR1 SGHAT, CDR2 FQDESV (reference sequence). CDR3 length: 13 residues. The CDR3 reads CASSLDFIYGYTF. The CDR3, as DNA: TGTGCCAGCAGCTTAGATTTTATTTATGGCTACACCTTC.

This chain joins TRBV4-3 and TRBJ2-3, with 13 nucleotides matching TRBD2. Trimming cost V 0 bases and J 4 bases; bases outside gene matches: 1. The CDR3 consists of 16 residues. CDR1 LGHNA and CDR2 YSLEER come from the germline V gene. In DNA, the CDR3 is TGCGCCAGCAGCCAAGAACTAGCGGGAGGGGCAGATACGCAGTATTTT. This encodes CASSQELAGGADTQYF.

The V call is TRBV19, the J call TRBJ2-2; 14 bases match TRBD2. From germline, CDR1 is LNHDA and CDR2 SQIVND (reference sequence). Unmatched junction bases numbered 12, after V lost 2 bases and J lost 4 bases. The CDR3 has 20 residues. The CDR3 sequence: CASSIWDSGTSGRVTGELFF. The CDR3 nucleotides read TGTGCCAGTAGTATATGGGACAGCGGGACTAGCGGGAGAGTCACCGGGGAGCTGTTTTTT.

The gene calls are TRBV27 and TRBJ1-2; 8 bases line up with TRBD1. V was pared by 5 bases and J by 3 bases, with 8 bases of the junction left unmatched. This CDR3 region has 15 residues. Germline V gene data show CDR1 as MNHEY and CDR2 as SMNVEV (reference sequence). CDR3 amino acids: CASSVHQTGDYGYTF. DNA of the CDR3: TGTGCCAGCAGTGTTCATCAGACAGGGGACTATGGCTACACCTTC.

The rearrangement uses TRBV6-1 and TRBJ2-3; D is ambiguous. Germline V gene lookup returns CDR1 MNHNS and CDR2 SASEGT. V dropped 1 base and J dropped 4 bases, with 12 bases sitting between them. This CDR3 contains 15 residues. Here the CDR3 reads CASSEGILAPDTQYF. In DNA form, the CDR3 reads TGTGCCAGCAGTGAAGGGATATTGGCCCCAGATACGCAGTATTTT.

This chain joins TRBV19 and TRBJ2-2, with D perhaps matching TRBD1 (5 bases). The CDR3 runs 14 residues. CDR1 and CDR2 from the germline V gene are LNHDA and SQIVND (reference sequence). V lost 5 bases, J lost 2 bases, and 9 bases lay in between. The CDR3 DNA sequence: TGTGCCAGTAGTTGGGGCATCAACACCGGGGAGCTGTTTTTT. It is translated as CASSWGINTGELFF.

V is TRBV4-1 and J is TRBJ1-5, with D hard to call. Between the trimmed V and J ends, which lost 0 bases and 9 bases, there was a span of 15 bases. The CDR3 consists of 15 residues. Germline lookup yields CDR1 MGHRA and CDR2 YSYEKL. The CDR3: CASSQESWASGPQHF. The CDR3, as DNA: TGCGCCAGCAGCCAAGAGAGTTGGGCTTCGGGGCCCCAGCATTTT.

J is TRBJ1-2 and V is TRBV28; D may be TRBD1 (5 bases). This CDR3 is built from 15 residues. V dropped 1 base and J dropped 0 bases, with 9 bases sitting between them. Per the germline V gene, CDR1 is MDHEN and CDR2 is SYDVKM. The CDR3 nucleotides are TGTGCCAGCAGTTTATTTGGAGGGGCTAACTATGGCTACACCTTC. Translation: CASSLFGGANYGYTF.

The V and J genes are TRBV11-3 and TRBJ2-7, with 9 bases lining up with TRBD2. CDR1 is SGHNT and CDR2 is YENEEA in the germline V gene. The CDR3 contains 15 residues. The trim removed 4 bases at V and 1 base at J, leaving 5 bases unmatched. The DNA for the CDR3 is TGTGCCAGCAGCTCCCGCAGCGGGAGGTCCTACGAGCAGTACTTC. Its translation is CASSSRSGRSYEQYF.

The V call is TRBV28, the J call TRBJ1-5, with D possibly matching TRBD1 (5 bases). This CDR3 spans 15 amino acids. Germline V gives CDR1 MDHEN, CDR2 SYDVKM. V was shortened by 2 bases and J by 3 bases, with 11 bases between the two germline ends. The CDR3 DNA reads TGTGCCAGCAGTTTAGAGCAGGGAGTCAATCAGCCCCAGCATTTT. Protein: CASSLEQGVNQPQHF. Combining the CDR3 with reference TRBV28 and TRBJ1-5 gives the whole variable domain DVKVTQSSRYLVKRTGEKVFLECVQDMDHENMFWYRQDPGLGLRLIYFSYDVKMKEKGDIPEGYSVSREKKERFSLILESASTNQTSMYLCASSLEQGVNQPQHFGDGTRLSIL.

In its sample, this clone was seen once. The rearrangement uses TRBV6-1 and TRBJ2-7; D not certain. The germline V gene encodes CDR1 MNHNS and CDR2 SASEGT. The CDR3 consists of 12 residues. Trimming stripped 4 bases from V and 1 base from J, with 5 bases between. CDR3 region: CASSGGSYEQYF. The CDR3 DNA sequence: TGTGCCAGCAGTGGGGGATCCTACGAGCAGTACTTC.

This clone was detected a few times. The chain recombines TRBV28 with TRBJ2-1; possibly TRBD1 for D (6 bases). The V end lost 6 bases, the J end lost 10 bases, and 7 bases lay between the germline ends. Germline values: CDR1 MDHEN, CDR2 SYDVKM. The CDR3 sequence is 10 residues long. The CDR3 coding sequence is TGTGCCAGCAGCAGGGGAGAGCAGTTCTTC. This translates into CASSRGEQFF.

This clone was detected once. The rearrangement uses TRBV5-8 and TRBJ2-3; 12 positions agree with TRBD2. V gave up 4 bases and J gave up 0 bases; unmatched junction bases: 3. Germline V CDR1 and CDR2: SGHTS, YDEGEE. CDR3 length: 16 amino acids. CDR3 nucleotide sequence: TGTGCCAGCAGCAGGGGGACTAGCGGGAGCACAGATACGCAGTATTTT. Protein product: CASSRGTSGSTDTQYF.

The CDR3 DNA sequence: TGTGCCAGCAGAGGGGACAGGGGAAACCCTTATGAAAAACTGTTTTTT. Residues: CASRGDRGNPYEKLFF. The gene calls are TRBV28 and TRBJ1-4; 10 nucleotides agree with TRBD1. The V and J ends lost 6 bases and 6 bases, in that order; junction bases with no gene match: 10. The CDR3 sequence is 16 residues long. CDR1 and CDR2 (germline): MDHEN, SYDVKM. Full variable domain (remainder filled in from reference TRBV28 and TRBJ1-4): DVKVTQSSRYLVKRTGEKVFLECVQDMDHENMFWYRQDPGLGLRLIYFSYDVKMKEKGDIPEGYSVSREKKERFSLILESASTNQTSMYLCASRGDRGNPYEKLFFGSGTQLSVL.

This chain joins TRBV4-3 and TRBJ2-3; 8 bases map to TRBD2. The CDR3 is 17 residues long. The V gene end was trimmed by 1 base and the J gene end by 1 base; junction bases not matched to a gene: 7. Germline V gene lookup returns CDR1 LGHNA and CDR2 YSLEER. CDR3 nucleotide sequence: TGCGCCAGCAGCCAAGGTACGGGAGGGCCCCGCACAGATACGCAGTATTTT. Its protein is CASSQGTGGPRTDTQYF.

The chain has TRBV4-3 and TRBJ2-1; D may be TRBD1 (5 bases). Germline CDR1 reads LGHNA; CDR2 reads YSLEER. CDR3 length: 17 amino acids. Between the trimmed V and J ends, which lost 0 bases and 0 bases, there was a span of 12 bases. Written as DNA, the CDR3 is TGCGCCAGCAGCCAAGATTCTGGCAGGGCCTCCTACAATGAGCAGTTCTTC. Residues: CASSQDSGRASYNEQFF.

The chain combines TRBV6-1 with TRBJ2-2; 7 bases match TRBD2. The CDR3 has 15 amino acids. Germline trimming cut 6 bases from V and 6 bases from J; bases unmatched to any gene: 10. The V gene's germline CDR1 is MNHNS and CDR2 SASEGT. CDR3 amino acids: CASRIEPAGAGELFF. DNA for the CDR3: TGTGCCAGCAGAATCGAGCCGGCGGGAGCCGGGGAGCTGTTTTTT.

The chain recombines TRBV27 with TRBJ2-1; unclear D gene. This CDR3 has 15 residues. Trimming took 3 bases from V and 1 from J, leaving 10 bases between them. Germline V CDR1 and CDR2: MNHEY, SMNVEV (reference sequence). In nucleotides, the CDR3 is TGTGCCAGCAGTTTGGAGAGAGCATCCTACAATGAGCAGTTCTTC. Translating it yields CASSLERASYNEQFF.

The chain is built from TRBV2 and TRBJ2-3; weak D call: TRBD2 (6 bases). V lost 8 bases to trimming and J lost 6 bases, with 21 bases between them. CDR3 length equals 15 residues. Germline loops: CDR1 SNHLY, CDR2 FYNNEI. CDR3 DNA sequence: TGTGCCAGCGCTGAGGTAGCGGTGAACTTGGATACGCAGTATTTT. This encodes CASAEVAVNLDTQYF.

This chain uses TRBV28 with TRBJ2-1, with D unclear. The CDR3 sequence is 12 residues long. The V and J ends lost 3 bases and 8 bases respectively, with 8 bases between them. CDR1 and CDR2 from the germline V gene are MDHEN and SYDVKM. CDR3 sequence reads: CASSFTADEQFF. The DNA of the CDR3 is TGTGCCAGCAGTTTCACGGCCGATGAGCAGTTCTTC.

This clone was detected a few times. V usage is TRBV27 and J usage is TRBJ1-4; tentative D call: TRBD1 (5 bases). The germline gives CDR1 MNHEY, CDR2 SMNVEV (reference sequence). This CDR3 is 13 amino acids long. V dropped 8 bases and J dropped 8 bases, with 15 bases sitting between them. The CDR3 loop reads CASQRTKGEKLFF. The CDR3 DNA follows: TGTGCCAGCCAAAGGACAAAGGGGGAAAAACTGTTTTTT.

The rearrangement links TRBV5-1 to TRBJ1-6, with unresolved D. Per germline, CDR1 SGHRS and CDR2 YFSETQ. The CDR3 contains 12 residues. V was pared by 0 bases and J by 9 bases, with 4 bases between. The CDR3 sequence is CASSLGSSPLHF. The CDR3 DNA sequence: TGCGCCAGCAGCTTGGGGAGTTCACCCCTCCACTTT.

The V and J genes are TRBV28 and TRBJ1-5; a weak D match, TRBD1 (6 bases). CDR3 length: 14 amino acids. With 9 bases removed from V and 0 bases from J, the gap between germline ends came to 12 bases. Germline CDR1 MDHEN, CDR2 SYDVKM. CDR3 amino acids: CASLDRNSNQPQHF. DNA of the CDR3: TGTGCCAGTTTGGACAGAAATAGCAATCAGCCCCAGCATTTT.

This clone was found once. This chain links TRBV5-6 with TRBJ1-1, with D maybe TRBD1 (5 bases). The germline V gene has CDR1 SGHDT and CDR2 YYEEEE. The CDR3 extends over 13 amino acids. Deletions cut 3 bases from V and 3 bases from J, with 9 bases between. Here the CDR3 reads CASSSTGDTEAFF. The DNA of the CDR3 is TGTGCCAGCAGCTCCACAGGAGACACTGAAGCTTTCTTT.

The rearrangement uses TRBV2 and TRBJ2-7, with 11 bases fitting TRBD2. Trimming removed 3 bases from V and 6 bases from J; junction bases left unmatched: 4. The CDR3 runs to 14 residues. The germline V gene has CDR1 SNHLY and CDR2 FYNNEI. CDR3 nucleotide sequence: TGTGCCAGCAGTGAGACTAGCGGGATGTCCGAGCAGTACTTC. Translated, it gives CASSETSGMSEQYF.

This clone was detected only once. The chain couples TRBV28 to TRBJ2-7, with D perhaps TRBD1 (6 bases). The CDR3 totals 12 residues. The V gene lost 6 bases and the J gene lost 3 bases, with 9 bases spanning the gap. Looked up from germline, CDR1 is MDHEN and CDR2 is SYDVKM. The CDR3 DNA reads TGTGCCAGCAGCCGGACAGTCTACGAGCAGTACTTC. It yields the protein CASSRTVYEQYF.

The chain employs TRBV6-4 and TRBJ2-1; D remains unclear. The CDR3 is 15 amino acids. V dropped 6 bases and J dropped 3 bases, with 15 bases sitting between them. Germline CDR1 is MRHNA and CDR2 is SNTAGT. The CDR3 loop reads CASSPDEPGYNEQFF. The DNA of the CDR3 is TGTGCCAGCAGCCCTGACGAACCAGGCTACAATGAGCAGTTCTTC.

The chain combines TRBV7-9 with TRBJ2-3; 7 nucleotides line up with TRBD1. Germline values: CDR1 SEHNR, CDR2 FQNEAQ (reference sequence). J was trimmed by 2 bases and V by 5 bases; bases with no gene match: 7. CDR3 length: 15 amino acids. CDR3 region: CASSLPTGTTDTQYF. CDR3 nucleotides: TGTGCCAGCAGCCTACCGACAGGGACCACAGATACGCAGTATTTT.

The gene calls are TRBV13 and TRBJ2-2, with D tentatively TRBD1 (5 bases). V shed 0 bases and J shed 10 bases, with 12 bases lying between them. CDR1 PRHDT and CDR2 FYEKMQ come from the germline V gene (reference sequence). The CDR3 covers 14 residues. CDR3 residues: CASSLGKGRVELFF. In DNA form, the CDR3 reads TGTGCCAGCAGCTTAGGCAAGGGGCGAGTGGAGCTGTTTTTT.

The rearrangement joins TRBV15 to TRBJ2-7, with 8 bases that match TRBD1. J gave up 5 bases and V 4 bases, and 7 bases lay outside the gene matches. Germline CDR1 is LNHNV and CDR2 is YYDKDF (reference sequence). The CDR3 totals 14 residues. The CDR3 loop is CATSTDRGTHEQYF. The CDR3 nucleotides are TGTGCCACCAGCACCGACAGGGGAACCCACGAGCAGTACTTC.